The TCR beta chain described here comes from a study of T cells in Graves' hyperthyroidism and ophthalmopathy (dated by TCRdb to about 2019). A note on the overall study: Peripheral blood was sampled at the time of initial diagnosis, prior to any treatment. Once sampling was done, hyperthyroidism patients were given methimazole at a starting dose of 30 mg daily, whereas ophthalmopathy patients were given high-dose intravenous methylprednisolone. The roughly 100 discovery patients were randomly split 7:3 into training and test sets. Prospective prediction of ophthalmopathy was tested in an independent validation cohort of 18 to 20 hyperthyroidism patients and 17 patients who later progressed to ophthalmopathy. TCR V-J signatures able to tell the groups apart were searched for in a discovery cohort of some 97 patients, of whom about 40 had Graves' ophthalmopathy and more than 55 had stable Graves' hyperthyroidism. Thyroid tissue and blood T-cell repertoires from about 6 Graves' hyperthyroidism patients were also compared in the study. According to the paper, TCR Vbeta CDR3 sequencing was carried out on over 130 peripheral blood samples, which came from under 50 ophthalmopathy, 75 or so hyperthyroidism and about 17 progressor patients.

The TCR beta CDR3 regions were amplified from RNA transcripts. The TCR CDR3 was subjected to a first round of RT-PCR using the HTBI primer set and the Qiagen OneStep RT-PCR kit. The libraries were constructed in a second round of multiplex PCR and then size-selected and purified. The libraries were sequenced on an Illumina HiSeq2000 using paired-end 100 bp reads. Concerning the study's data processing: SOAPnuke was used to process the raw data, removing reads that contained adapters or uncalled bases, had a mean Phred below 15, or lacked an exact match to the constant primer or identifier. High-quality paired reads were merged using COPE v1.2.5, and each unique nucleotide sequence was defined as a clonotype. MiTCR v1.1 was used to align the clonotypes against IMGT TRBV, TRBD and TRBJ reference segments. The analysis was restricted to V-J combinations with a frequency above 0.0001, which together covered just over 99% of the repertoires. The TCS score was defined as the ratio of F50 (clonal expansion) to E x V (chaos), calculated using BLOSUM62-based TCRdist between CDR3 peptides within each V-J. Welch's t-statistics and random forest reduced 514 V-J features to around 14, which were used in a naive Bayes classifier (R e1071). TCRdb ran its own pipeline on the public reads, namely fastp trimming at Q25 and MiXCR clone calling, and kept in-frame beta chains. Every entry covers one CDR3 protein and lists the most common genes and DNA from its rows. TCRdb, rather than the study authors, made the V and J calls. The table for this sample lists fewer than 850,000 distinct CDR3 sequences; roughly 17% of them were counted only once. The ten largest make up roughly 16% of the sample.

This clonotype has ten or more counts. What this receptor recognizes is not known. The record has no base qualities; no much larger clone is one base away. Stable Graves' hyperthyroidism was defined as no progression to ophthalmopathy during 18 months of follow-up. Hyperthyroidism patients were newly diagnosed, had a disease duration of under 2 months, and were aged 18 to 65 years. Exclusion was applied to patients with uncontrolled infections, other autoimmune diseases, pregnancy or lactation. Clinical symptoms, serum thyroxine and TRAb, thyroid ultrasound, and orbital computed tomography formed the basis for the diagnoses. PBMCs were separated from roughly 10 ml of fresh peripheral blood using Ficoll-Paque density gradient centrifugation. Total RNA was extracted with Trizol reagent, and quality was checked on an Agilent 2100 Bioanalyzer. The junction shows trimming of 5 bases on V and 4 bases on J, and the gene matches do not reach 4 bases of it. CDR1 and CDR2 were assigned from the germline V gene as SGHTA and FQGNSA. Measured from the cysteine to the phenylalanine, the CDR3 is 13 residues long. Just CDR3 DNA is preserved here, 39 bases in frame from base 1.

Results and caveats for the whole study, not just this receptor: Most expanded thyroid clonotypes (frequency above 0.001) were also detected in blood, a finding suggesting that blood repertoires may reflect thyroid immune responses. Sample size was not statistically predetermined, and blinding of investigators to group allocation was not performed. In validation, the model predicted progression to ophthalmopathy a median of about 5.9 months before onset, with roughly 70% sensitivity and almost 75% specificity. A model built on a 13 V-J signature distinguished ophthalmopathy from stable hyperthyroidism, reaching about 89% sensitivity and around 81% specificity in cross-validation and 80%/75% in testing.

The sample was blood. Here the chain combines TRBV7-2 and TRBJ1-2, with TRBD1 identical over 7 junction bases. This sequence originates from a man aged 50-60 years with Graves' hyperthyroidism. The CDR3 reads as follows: CASSPQGTYGYTF. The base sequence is TGTGCCAGCAGCCCACAGGGGACCTATGGCTACACCTTC.